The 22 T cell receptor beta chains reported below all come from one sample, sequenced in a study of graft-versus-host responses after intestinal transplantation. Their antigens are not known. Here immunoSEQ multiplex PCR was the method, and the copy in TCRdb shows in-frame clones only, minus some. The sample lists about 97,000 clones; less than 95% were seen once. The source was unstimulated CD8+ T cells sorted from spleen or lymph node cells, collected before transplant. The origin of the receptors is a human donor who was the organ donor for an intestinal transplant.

CDR3 DNA: TGCGCCAGCAGCTTAGGACTAGCGGGTTCCTACACCGGGGAGCTGTTTTTT. It yields the protein CASSLGLAGSYTGELFF. This chain joins TRBV5-1 and TRBJ2-2, with TRBD2 identical over 11 bases. The V gene's germline CDR1 is SGHRS and CDR2 YFSETQ. The CDR3 sequence is 17 residues long. Trimming at V came to 2 bases and at J to 3 bases, leaving 6 bases not matched to a gene.

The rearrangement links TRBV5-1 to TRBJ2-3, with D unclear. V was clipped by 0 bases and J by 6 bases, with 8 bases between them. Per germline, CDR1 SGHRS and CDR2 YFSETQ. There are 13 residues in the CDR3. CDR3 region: CASSLAPEDTQYF. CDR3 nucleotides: TGCGCCAGCAGCTTGGCCCCGGAGGATACGCAGTATTTT.

The DNA of the CDR3 is TGTGCCAGCAGTTATGGGAGGAGGGAGACCCAGTACTTC. It yields the protein CASSYGRRETQYF. This chain connects TRBV6-5 to TRBJ2-5; possible D gene TRBD2, 6 bases. V shed 3 bases and J shed 5 bases, with 10 bases lying between them. This CDR3 contains 13 residues. Germline V gene data show CDR1 as MNHEY and CDR2 as SVGAGI.

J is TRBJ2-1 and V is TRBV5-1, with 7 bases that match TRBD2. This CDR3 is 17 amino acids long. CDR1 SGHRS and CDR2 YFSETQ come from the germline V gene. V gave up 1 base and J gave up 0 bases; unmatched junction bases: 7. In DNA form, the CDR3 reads TGCGCCAGCAGCTTGCATACCGGGAGGAGCTCCTACAATGAGCAGTTCTTC. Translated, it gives CASSLHTGRSSYNEQFF. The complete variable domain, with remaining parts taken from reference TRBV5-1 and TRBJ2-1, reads KAGVTQTPRYLIKTRGQQVTLSCSPISGHRSVSWYQQTPGQGLQFLFEYFSETQRNKGNFPGRFSGRQFSNSRSEMNVSTLELGDSALYLCASSLHTGRSSYNEQFFGPGTRLTVL.

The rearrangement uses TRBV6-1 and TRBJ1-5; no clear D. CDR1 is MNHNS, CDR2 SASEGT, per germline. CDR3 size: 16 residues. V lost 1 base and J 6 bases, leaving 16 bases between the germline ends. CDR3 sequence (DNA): TGTGCCAGCAGTGAAGACGGAATGATAGCCGGTCAGCCCCAGCATTTT. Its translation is CASSEDGMIAGQPQHF.

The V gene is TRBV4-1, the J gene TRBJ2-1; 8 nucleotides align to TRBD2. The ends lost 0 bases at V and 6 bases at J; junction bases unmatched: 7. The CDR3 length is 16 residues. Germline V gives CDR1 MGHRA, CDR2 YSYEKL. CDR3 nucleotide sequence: TGCGCCAGCAGCCAAGAACCAGCGGGAGTCTTCAATGAGCAGTTCTTC. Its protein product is CASSQEPAGVFNEQFF.

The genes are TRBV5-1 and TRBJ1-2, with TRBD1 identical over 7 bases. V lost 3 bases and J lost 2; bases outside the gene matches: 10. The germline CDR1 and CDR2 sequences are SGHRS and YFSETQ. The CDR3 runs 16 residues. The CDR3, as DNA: TGCGCCAGCAGCTCCGGGACAGATCGACTGAACTATGGCTACACCTTC. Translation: CASSSGTDRLNYGYTF.

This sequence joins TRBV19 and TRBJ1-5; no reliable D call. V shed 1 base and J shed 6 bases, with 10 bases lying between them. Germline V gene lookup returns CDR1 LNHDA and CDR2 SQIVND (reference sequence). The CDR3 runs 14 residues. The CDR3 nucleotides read TGTGCCAGTAGTATAGTGAGGTCTAGTCAGCCCCAGCATTTT. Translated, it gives CASSIVRSSQPQHF.

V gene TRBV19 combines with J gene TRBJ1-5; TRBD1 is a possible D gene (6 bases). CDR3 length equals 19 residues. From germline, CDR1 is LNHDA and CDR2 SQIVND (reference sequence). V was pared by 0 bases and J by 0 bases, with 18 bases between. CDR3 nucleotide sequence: TGTGCCAGTAGTATAGATCTGACAGGACGGCCATATAGCAATCAGCCCCAGCATTTT. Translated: CASSIDLTGRPYSNQPQHF.

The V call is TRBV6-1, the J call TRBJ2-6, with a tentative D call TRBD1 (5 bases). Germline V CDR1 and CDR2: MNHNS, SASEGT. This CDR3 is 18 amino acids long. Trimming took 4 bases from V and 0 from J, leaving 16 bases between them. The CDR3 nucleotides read TGTGCCAGCAGTGCCCGACAGTTTCTAAGCTCTGGGGCCAACGTCCTGACTTTC. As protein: CASSARQFLSSGANVLTF.

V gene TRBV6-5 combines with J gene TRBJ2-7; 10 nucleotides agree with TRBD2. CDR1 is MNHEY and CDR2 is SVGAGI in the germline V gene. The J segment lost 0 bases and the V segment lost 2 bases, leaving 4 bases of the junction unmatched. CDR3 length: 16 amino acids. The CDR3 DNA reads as TGTGCCAGCAGTTACCTCCCTAGCGGGAGCTCCTACGAGCAGTACTTC. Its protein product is CASSYLPSGSSYEQYF.

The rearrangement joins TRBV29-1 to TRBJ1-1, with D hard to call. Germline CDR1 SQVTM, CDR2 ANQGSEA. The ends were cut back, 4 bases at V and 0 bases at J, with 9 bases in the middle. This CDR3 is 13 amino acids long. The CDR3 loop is CSVVEEVNTEAFF. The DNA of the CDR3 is TGCAGCGTTGTGGAGGAGGTGAACACTGAAGCTTTCTTT.

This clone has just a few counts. CDR3 DNA sequence: TGTGCCTGGTGGGACAGGGCGAACTATGGCTACACCTTC. Translation: CAWWDRANYGYTF. This sequence joins TRBV30 and TRBJ1-2, with 9 bases aligning to TRBD1. The V gene end was trimmed by 5 bases and the J gene end by 2 bases; junction bases not matched to a gene: 3. The germline gives CDR1 GTSNPN, CDR2 SVGIG (reference sequence). This CDR3 has 13 amino acids.

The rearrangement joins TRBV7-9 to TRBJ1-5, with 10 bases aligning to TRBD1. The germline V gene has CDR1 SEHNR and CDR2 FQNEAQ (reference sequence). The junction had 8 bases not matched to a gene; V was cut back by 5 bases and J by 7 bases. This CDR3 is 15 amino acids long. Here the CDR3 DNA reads TGTGCCAGCAGCGCAGACAGGGGGCTTGGACAGCCCCAGCATTTT. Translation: CASSADRGLGQPQHF.

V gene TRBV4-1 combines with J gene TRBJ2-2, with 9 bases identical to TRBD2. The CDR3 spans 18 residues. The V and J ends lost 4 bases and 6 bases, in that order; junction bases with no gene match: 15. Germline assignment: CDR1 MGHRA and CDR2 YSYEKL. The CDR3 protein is CASSPQTSSGGLAGELFF. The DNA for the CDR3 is TGCGCCAGCAGCCCCCAGACTTCCAGCGGGGGGCTGGCCGGGGAGCTGTTTTTT.

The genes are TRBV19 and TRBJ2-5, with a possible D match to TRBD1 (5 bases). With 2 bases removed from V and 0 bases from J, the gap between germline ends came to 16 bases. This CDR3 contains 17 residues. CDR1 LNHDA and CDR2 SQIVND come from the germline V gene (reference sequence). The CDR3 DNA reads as TGTGCCAGTAGTATACCGCCAGGACACGCAAACCAAGAGACCCAGTACTTC. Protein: CASSIPPGHANQETQYF.

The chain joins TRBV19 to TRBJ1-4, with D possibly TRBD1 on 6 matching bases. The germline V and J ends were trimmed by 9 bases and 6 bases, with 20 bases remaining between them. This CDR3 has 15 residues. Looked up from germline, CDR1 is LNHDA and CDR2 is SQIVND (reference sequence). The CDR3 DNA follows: TGTGCCAGCCAACGCGACAGGACGGTTGATGAAAAACTGTTTTTT. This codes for CASQRDRTVDEKLFF.

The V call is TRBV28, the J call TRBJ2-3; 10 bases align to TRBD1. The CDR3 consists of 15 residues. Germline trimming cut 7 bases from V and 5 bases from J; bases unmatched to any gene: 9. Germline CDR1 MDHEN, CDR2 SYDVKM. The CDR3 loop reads CASNLDRGPGDTQYF. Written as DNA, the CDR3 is TGTGCCAGCAACCTTGACAGGGGGCCTGGAGATACGCAGTATTTT.

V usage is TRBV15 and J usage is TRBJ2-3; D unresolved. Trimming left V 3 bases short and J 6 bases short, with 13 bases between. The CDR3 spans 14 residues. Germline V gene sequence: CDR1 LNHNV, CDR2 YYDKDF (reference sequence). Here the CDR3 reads CATSRRLSPDTQYF. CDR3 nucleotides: TGTGCCACCAGCAGGAGACTTAGTCCGGATACGCAGTATTTT.

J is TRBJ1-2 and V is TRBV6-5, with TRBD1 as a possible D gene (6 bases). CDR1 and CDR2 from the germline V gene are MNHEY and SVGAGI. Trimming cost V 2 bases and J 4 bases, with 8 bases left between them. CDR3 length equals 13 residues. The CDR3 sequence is CASSYHRAYGYTF. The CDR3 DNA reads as TGTGCCAGCAGTTACCACAGGGCCTATGGCTACACCTTC.

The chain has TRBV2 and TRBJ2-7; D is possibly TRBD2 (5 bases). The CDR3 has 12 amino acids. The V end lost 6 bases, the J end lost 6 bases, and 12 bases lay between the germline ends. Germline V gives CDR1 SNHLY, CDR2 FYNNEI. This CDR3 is CASRAGVGEQYF. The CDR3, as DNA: TGTGCCAGCAGGGCCGGGGTAGGCGAGCAGTACTTC.

CDR3 bases: TGTGCCAGCAGTTTTGAGGGAATGAGCTCTGGGGCCAACGTCCTGACTTTC. This gives the protein CASSFEGMSSGANVLTF. The chain has TRBV28 and TRBJ2-6; D might be TRBD2 (5 bases). The CDR3 is 17 residues long. V was cut by 3 bases and J by 0 bases, with 12 bases left in between. CDR1 MDHEN and CDR2 SYDVKM come from the germline V gene.